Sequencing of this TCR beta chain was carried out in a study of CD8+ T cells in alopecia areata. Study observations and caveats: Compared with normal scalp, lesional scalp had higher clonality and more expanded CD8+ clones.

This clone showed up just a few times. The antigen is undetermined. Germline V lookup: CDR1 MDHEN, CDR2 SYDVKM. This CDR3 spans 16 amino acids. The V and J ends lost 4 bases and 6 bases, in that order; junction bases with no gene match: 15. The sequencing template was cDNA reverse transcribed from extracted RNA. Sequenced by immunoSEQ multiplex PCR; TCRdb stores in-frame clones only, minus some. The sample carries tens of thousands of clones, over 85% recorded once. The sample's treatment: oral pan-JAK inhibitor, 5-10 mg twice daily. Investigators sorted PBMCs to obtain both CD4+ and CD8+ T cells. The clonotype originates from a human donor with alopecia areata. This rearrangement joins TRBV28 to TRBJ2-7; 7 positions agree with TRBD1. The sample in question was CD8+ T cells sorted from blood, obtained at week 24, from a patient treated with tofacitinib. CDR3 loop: CASSSQLTGPTVEQYF. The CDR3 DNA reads TGTGCCAGCAGTTCCCAATTGACAGGGCCGACGGTCGAGCAGTACTTC. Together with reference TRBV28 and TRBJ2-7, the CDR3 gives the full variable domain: DVKVTQSSRYLVKRTGEKVFLECVQDMDHENMFWYRQDPGLGLRLIYFSYDVKMKEKGDIPEGYSVSREKKERFSLILESASTNQTSMYLCASSSQLTGPTVEQYFGPGTRLTVT.